This T cell receptor beta chain comes out of a study of CD8+ T cells in alopecia areata. Study findings and constraints: Scalp clonality, together with expanded CD8+ clones among the top 100, fell significantly with tofacitinib. Many of the expanded lesional clones endured in scalp and blood while on tofacitinib. Association of baseline CD8+ expansion with response is uncertain owing to one nonresponder.

Isolated RNA was reverse transcribed into cDNA used as the sequencing template. Sequenced by immunoSEQ multiplex PCR; TCRdb stores in-frame clones only, minus some. The sample lists 200,000 or so clones, about 62% seen once, with 5.5% in the top ten. The treatment was: oral pan-JAK inhibitor, 5-10 mg twice daily. As regards this clone: No antigen is known for it.

The sample consisted of CD4+ T cells sorted from blood, taken at week 24, from a patient treated with tofacitinib. This receptor was obtained from a human donor with alopecia areata.

CDR3 sequence (DNA): TGTGCCAGCAGTCCCGATAGTATCCAAGAGACCCAGTACTTC. It translates to CASSPDSIQETQYF. V gene TRBV7-9 combines with J gene TRBJ2-5; D ambiguous. The germline gives CDR1 SEHNR, CDR2 FQNEAQ (reference sequence). This CDR3 is 14 amino acids long. Between the trimmed V and J ends, which lost 6 bases and 1 base, there was a span of 12 bases.